The 21 T cell receptor beta chains given below trace back to one sample, sequenced in a study of blood T cell repertoires in COVID-19. The data were produced by immunoSEQ multiplex PCR, yet TCRdb's version contains in-frame clones alone and is incomplete. This table holds 120,000 or so clones, roughly 80% found once. The specimen sequenced was peripheral blood. These TCRs come from a human donor in a cohort sampled during active COVID-19.

This chain uses TRBV6-5 with TRBJ1-1; TRBD1 aligns across 8 bases. Per the germline V gene, CDR1 is MNHEY and CDR2 is SVGAGI. CDR3 length: 12 residues. V lost 10 bases and J lost 1; bases outside the gene matches: 2. CDR3 coding DNA: TGTGCCACCGGACAGGGGAACACTGAAGCTTTCTTT. Its translation is CATGQGNTEAFF.

The chain employs TRBV6-5 and TRBJ1-1; TRBD1 matches 8 bases. Unmatched junction bases numbered 2, after V lost 1 base and J lost 1 base. The CDR3 is made up of 15 amino acids. Germline V lookup: CDR1 MNHEY, CDR2 SVGAGI. CDR3 amino acids: CASSYYGQGNTEAFF. CDR3 bases: TGTGCCAGCAGTTACTACGGACAGGGGAACACTGAAGCTTTCTTT.

This clone has just a few counts. This rearrangement joins TRBV7-9 to TRBJ2-7; D is perhaps TRBD2 (5 bases). The CDR3 is 12 residues long. The V gene lost 4 bases and the J gene lost 6 bases, with 10 bases spanning the gap. Germline CDR1 reads SEHNR; CDR2 reads FQNEAQ (reference sequence). CDR3 amino acids: CASSSEGREQYF. CDR3 DNA sequence: TGTGCCAGCAGCTCCGAGGGCCGCGAGCAGTACTTC. Full variable domain (missing parts from reference TRBV7-9 and TRBJ2-7): DTGVSQNPRHKITKRGQNVTFRCDPISEHNRLYWYRQTLGQGPEFLTYFQNEAQLEKSRLLSDRFSAERPKGSFSTLEIQRTEQGDSAMYLCASSSEGREQYFGPGTRLTVT.

J is TRBJ2-5 and V is TRBV6-4; 11 positions agree with TRBD1. This CDR3 is built from 20 residues. V shed 2 bases, J shed 0 bases, and the junction held 14 bases outside the gene matches. The germline CDR1 and CDR2 sequences are MRHNA and SNTAGT. The CDR3 region has the DNA TGTGCCAGCAGTGACGGACCCGCGGGTGGACAGGGGGCCCACCAAGAGACCCAGTACTTC. Its translation: CASSDGPAGGQGAHQETQYF.

CDR3 nucleotide sequence: TGTGCCAGCAGTGACCTGCGACAGCAGATATCCTACGAGCAGTACTTC. Translated: CASSDLRQQISYEQYF. The chain combines TRBV6-1 with TRBJ2-7, with TRBD1 as a possible D gene (5 bases). This CDR3 spans 16 amino acids. Deletions cut 3 bases from V and 1 base from J, with 16 bases between. The germline V gene has CDR1 MNHNS and CDR2 SASEGT.

The J gene is TRBJ2-7, the V gene TRBV4-1; perhaps TRBD1 as D (5 bases). This CDR3 has 14 residues. V was pared by 0 bases and J by 3 bases, with 9 bases between. CDR1 and CDR2 (germline): MGHRA, YSYEKL. This CDR3 reads CASSQEHTGYEQYF. CDR3 nucleotide sequence: TGCGCCAGCAGCCAAGAACATACAGGCTACGAGCAGTACTTC.

The chain recombines TRBV11-3 with TRBJ1-1, with TRBD1 matching 7 bases. Germline lookup yields CDR1 SGHNT and CDR2 YENEEA. The CDR3 loop spans 13 amino acids. With V trimmed by 5 bases and J by 4 bases, 4 bases remained unmatched. CDR3 DNA: TGTGCCAGCAGCCCCCGGACAGGCACTGAAGCTTTCTTT. The encoded protein is CASSPRTGTEAFF. The entire variable domain, with the rest obtained from reference TRBV11-3 and TRBJ1-1, is as follows: EAGVVQSPRYKIIEKKQPVAFWCNPISGHNTLYWYLQNLGQGPELLIRYENEEAVDDSQLPKDRFSAERLKGVDSTLKIQPAELGDSAVYLCASSPRTGTEAFFGQGTRLTVV.

This clone appeared a few times. The chain's CDR3 is CASSLASGGGETQYF. The CDR3 nucleotides are TGTGCCAGCAGCTTGGCTAGCGGGGGTGGAGAGACCCAGTACTTC. The V gene is TRBV5-4, the J gene TRBJ2-5; 10 nucleotides agree with TRBD2. Germline CDR1 and CDR2: SGHNT and YYREEE (reference sequence). Trimming at V came to 0 bases and at J to 4 bases, leaving 3 bases not matched to a gene. This CDR3 is 15 amino acids long.

The gene calls are TRBV4-1 and TRBJ1-1; D remains unclear. Trimming took off 0 bases at V and 1 base at J, with 12 bases between the two ends. This CDR3 spans 16 amino acids. CDR1 is MGHRA, CDR2 YSYEKL, per germline. Here the CDR3 DNA reads TGCGCCAGCAGCCAAGATATGTGGCAGAAGAACACTGAAGCTTTCTTT. Its translation is CASSQDMWQKNTEAFF.

V and J are TRBV2 and TRBJ2-2; 10 positions agree with TRBD2. The CDR3 is 14 residues long. Trimming took 6 bases from V and 6 from J; bases not matched to a gene: 4. In germline, CDR1 is SNHLY, CDR2 FYNNEI. The DNA of the CDR3 is TGTGCCAGCAGACTAGCGGGACGCTCCGGGGAGCTGTTTTTT. Residues: CASRLAGRSGELFF. The full variable domain, in which reference TRBV2 and TRBJ2-2 provide the parts outside the CDR3, is EPEVTQTPSHQVTQMGQEVILRCVPISNHLYFYWYRQILGQKVEFLVSFYNNEISEKSEIFDDQFSVERPDGSNFTLKIRSTKLEDSAMYFCASRLAGRSGELFFGEGSRLTVL.

The gene calls are TRBV6-5 and TRBJ1-3; D is ambiguous. V gave up 6 bases and J gave up 7 bases, with 16 bases separating them. Germline assignment: CDR1 MNHEY and CDR2 SVGAGI. CDR3 length: 14 amino acids. CDR3 in amino acids: CASRFGRGENTIYF. The CDR3 DNA sequence: TGTGCCAGCAGATTCGGACGGGGTGAGAACACCATATATTTT.

The V and J genes are TRBV7-3 and TRBJ1-1; 8 bases map to TRBD1. This CDR3 comprises 13 residues. Looked up from germline, CDR1 is SGHTA and CDR2 is FQGTGA. V was pared by 6 bases and J by 4 bases, with 4 bases of the junction left unmatched. The CDR3 reads CASREQGGTEAFF. Written as DNA, the CDR3 is TGTGCCAGCAGGGAACAGGGGGGCACTGAAGCTTTCTTT.

This chain uses TRBV2 with TRBJ2-1; 7 nucleotides line up with TRBD2. J was trimmed by 9 bases and V by 5 bases; bases with no gene match: 13. Germline CDR1 reads SNHLY; CDR2 reads FYNNEI. The CDR3 runs to 15 residues. The CDR3 DNA sequence: TGTGCCAGCAGTAGGACTGGGCTCAGGGAGGGTGAGCAGTTCTTC. Its translation: CASSRTGLREGEQFF.

The chain links TRBV7-9 to TRBJ2-7; TRBD1 is a possible D gene (5 bases). V was shortened by 7 bases and J by 1 base, with 11 bases between the two germline ends. Per germline, CDR1 SEHNR and CDR2 FQNEAQ (reference sequence). This CDR3 is 13 amino acids long. CDR3 bases: TGTGCCAGCACCCCGACAGAATCCTACGAGCAGTACTTC. This gives the protein CASTPTESYEQYF. Full variable domain (remainder filled in from reference TRBV7-9 and TRBJ2-7): DTGVSQNPRHKITKRGQNVTFRCDPISEHNRLYWYRQTLGQGPEFLTYFQNEAQLEKSRLLSDRFSAERPKGSFSTLEIQRTEQGDSAMYLCASTPTESYEQYFGPGTRLTVT.

J is TRBJ2-3 and V is TRBV7-6; 9 bases map to TRBD2. In germline, CDR1 is SGHVS, CDR2 FNYEAQ. The ends lost 5 bases at V and 6 bases at J; junction bases unmatched: 12. This CDR3 has 16 residues. CDR3 bases: TGTGCCAGCAGCCCAGGAGGGCGGGGGGGATCCGATACGCAGTATTTT. It yields the protein CASSPGGRGGSDTQYF.

V and J are TRBV9 and TRBJ1-1; D is perhaps TRBD1 (5 bases). V dropped 4 bases and J dropped 1 base, with 11 bases sitting between them. The germline CDR1 and CDR2 sequences are SGDLS and YYNGEE. The CDR3 sequence is 14 residues long. In DNA, the CDR3 is TGTGCCAGCAGCTTTGGGGCGGCGAACACTGAAGCTTTCTTT. Translation gives CASSFGAANTEAFF.

The CDR3 nucleotides are TGTGCCATCAGCGGACTAGCGGGGGGACTCTCCTACGAGCAGTACTTC. It encodes CAISGLAGGLSYEQYF. The genes are TRBV10-3 and TRBJ2-7, with TRBD2 identical over 14 bases. The germline CDR1 and CDR2 sequences are ENHRY and SYGVKD. Unmatched junction bases numbered 4, after V lost 6 bases and J lost 0 bases. The length of the CDR3 is 16 residues.

The V call is TRBV5-6, the J call TRBJ2-3, with 7 bases matching TRBD1. V was pared by 4 bases and J by 1 base, with 9 bases of the junction left unmatched. CDR3 size: 16 residues. From germline, CDR1 is SGHDT and CDR2 YYEEEE. CDR3 sequence reads: CASSPQLGGGTDTQYF. In DNA, the CDR3 is TGTGCCAGCAGCCCACAGTTAGGGGGCGGCACAGATACGCAGTATTTT.

The chain couples TRBV9 to TRBJ2-7, with 9 bases fitting TRBD1. Germline CDR1 SGDLS, CDR2 YYNGEE. V lost 4 bases, J lost 6 bases, and 11 bases stayed unmatched. The CDR3 runs 15 residues. CDR3 sequence: CASSIGGTGISEQYF. As DNA, the CDR3 is TGTGCCAGCAGCATAGGGGGGACAGGGATAAGCGAGCAGTACTTC.

This clone appeared a single time. The chain uses TRBV7-9 and TRBJ2-7, with D possibly matching TRBD1 (5 bases). The V gene lost 6 bases and the J gene lost 5 bases, with 23 bases spanning the gap. The germline V gene encodes CDR1 SEHNR and CDR2 FQNEAQ (reference sequence). This CDR3 is built from 16 residues. Here the CDR3 reads CASSPARLGQRNEQYF. The DNA of the CDR3 is TGTGCCAGCAGTCCTGCCCGTCTGGGGCAAAGGAACGAGCAGTACTTC.

This clone has ten or more counts. The rearrangement links TRBV5-1 to TRBJ2-6; 10 bases align to TRBD2. The CDR3 is 18 residues long. V gave up 0 bases and J gave up 4 bases; unmatched junction bases: 7. Germline loops: CDR1 SGHRS, CDR2 YFSETQ. CDR3 in DNA: TGCGCCAGCAGCTTGGTGGCTAGCGGGAGTACGGGGGCCAACGTCCTGACTTTC. Translated: CASSLVASGSTGANVLTF.